This paragraph covers one TCR beta chain sequence. The data originate from a study of blood T cell repertoires in COVID-19. Study at large: Collection of acute and convalescent COVID-19 samples took place in the United States, Italy and Spain. Nucleic acid was either cDNA or gDNA, and it came from T cells, B-cell-depleted T cells, or PBMCs.

This CDR3 is built from 15 residues. Germline V CDR1 and CDR2: SEHNR, FQNEAQ (reference sequence). V lost 10 bases and J lost 7; bases outside the gene matches: 15. Methods used by the authors: Amplifying reference gene primers gave estimates of nucleated cell counts. Sequencing was performed with immunoSEQ multiplex PCR; in TCRdb, only in-frame clones are kept and a portion is missing. Clonal size and the V and J genes are those of that table, whereas D and trimming came from the DNA. The sample shows roughly 120,000 clones, approximately 90% of them seen only once. The specimen was peripheral blood. The receptor's source is a human donor in a cohort sampled during active COVID-19. The chain links TRBV7-9 to TRBJ2-3, with TRBD1 matching over 9 bases. The CDR3 nucleotides are TGTGCCATCGCCCCCACGGGACAGGGTGGTAATACGCAGTATTTT. The encoded protein is CAIAPTGQGGNTQYF.